Listed below are T cell receptor beta chains from one sample, sequenced in a study of spatial heterogeneity in lung cancer. TCRdb reprocessed the 5' RACE reads via MiXCR and lists one record per CDR3 protein. This sample has 60,000 or so distinct CDR3 sequences, with under 7.5% found just once. Material: PBMCs, obtained at surgery. The receptor set was obtained from a female donor with early-stage non-small cell lung cancer. Both conserved end residues are part of each CDR3. D genes are given only for firm matches. Rows give clone size only sometimes, using once, few, many, or a class for an expanded clone.

size | J | D | V | DNA | CDR3
many | TRBJ2-1 | NA | TRBV2 | TGTGCCAGCAGTTTCGGGACCCTCCAAACCAACAATGAGCAGTTCTTC | CASSFGTLQTNNEQFF
NA | TRBJ1-1 | TRBD1 | TRBV7-9 | TGTGCCAGCAGCCCTGGGGGCAGGGGGCCGAACACTGAAGCTTTCTTT | CASSPGGRGPNTEAFF
NA | TRBJ1-2 | TRBD1 | TRBV28 | TGTGCCAGCAGTTCGGGACAGCAACTATATGGCTACACCTTC | CASSSGQQLYGYTF
NA | TRBJ2-5 | NA | TRBV3-1 | TGTGCCAGCAGCCACCCTATCAGGGGTCAAGGAGAGACCCAGTACTTC | CASSHPIRGQGETQYF
many | TRBJ1-2 | NA | TRBV11-2 | TGTGCCAGCAGCTTCGGCAGGGGAGTGTTGGGCTACACCTTC | CASSFGRGVLGYTF
NA | TRBJ2-1 | NA | TRBV7-8 | TGTGCCAGCAGCTTAGAGGACTACCCAGACAATGAGCAGTTCTTC | CASSLEDYPDNEQFF
many | TRBJ2-5 | NA | TRBV4-1 | TGCGCCAGCAGCCAAATAGGGCGGGGGCGGTACCAAGAGACCCAGTACTTC | CASSQIGRGRYQETQYF
NA | TRBJ2-5 | TRBD2 | TRBV2 | TGTGCCACCCTGTCGACTAGCGGCCAAGAGACCCAGTACTTC | CATLSTSGQETQYF
few | TRBJ1-1 | NA | TRBV6-5 | TGTGCCAGCAGTTACTCGGGGGTGGCTGAAGCTTTCTTT | CASSYSGVAEAFF
many | TRBJ1-1 | NA | TRBV7-9 | TGTGCCAGCAGCTCCCGTAGGGGCCTGAACACTGAAGCTTTCTTT | CASSSRRGLNTEAFF
many | TRBJ2-5 | NA | TRBV12-3/TRBV12-4 | TGTGCCAGCAGTTTCATTCCCTTTGAGACCCAGTACTTC | CASSFIPFETQYF
many | TRBJ2-1 | NA | TRBV2 | TGTGCCAGCAGTGTAGAGTTAGATGGCAATGAGCAGTTCTTC | CASSVELDGNEQFF
NA | TRBJ1-3 | TRBD1 | TRBV9 | TGTGTCAGCAGCGTGGGACAGGGGAGTGGAAACACCATATATTTT | CVSSVGQGSGNTIYF
NA | TRBJ1-1 | NA | TRBV13 | TGTGCCAGCAGCCCAGGGAACACTGAAGCTTTCTTT | CASSPGNTEAFF
many | TRBJ1-1 | NA | TRBV14 | TGTGCCAGCAGCCAGATCAGGGTTTCTGAAGCTTTCTTT | CASSQIRVSEAFF
many | TRBJ2-6 | NA | TRBV2 | TGTGCCAGCAGTGAAGGGACAGCTTTTACCTCTGGGGCCAACGTCCTGACTTTC | CASSEGTAFTSGANVLTF
many | TRBJ1-4 | NA | TRBV28 | TGTGCCAGCAGTCGTCCGGGACGGGGCGGTGAAAAACTGTTTTTT | CASSRPGRGGEKLFF
few | TRBJ2-3 | NA | TRBV9 | TGTGCCAGCAAAGCGGAAGATACGCAGTATTTT | CASKAEDTQYF
NA | TRBJ2-1 | NA | TRBV6-2/TRBV6-3 | TGTGCCAGCAGTTACGTCCATAGCTCCTACAATGAGCAGTTCTTC | CASSYVHSSYNEQFF
many | TRBJ1-4 | TRBD1 | TRBV5-1 | TGCGCCAGCACCCGACAGGGGGCGGATGAAAAACTGTTTTTT | CASTRQGADEKLFF
NA | TRBJ1-2 | TRBD1 | TRBV29-1 | TGCAGCGTTGAACCGGGACAGGGGGGTGGCTACACCTTC | CSVEPGQGGGYTF
few | TRBJ2-7 | NA | TRBV18 | TGTGCCAGCTCACATGAGGGCGGAGGATACGAGCAGTACTTC | CASSHEGGGYEQYF
NA | TRBJ2-3 | NA | TRBV14 | TGTGCCAGCAGGAAACAGGGAAAAAGCACAGATACGCAGTATTTT | CASRKQGKSTDTQYF
NA | TRBJ2-7 | NA | TRBV27 | TGTGCCAGCAGTTTGGGGGGACAGAGAGTCTACGAGCAGTACTTC | CASSLGGQRVYEQYF
NA | TRBJ1-5 | NA | TRBV10-3 | TGTGCCATCAGTGAGTCGATGACAATCGGCCAGCCCCAGCATTTT | CAISESMTIGQPQHF
many | TRBJ1-1 | TRBD1 | TRBV7-9 | TGTGCCAGCAGCTCACGGACAGGGGCGAACACTGAAGCTTTCTTT | CASSSRTGANTEAFF
NA | TRBJ2-1 | NA | TRBV21-1 | TGTGCCAGCAGCAATTGGTTCGGGACACAAATAACCCAGGATAACAATGAGCAGTTCTTC | CASSNWFGTQITQDNNEQFF
many | TRBJ2-1 | NA | TRBV12-3/TRBV12-4 | TGTGCCAGCAGTTTCCCGGACAATGAGCAGTTCTTC | CASSFPDNEQFF
NA | TRBJ2-3 | TRBD1 | TRBV20-1 | TGCAGTGCTAGAGTCCCCGGGACAGGGAGTCGGGATACGCAGTATTTT | CSARVPGTGSRDTQYF
many | TRBJ1-1 | NA | TRBV3-1 | TGTGCCAGCAGCCAGGGGACCCTGAGGGCTTTCTTT | CASSQGTLRAFF
many | TRBJ1-2 | NA | TRBV20-1 | TGCAGTGCGCCCAGGGGAGACTATGGCTACACCTTC | CSAPRGDYGYTF
few | TRBJ2-1 | TRBD2 | TRBV7-3 | TGTGCCAGCAGCTTACGGGAGGGAGGCCCCTTGAATGAGCAGTTCTTC | CASSLREGGPLNEQFF
NA | TRBJ1-4 | NA | TRBV5-6 | TGTGCCAGCAGCTCTTGGGGAACCACGGATAATGAAAAACTGTTTTTT | CASSSWGTTDNEKLFF
few | TRBJ2-2 | NA | TRBV2 | TGTGCCAGCAGTCTCGCAGGGGTCCCGAACACCGGGGAGCTGTTTTTT | CASSLAGVPNTGELFF
many | TRBJ1-5 | NA | TRBV9 | TGTGCCAGCAGCGTGCTGGGGGATAGCAATCAGCCCCAGCATTTT | CASSVLGDSNQPQHF
few | TRBJ1-2 | NA | TRBV28 | TGTGCCAGCAGTTTATCAGTCGGGGGCGAGTTTGGCTACACCTTC | CASSLSVGGEFGYTF
many | TRBJ1-1 | TRBD1 | TRBV20-1 | TGCAGTGCTCCATCATTACCAGGACAGGGGAACACTGAAGCTTTCTTT | CSAPSLPGQGNTEAFF
many | TRBJ2-3 | NA | TRBV2 | TGTGCCAGCAGTGATGGGGGGAATACGCAGTATTTT | CASSDGGNTQYF
few | TRBJ1-1 | NA | TRBV20-1 | TGCAGTGCTAGCTCAGGCCTCACTGAAGCTTTCTTT | CSASSGLTEAFF
NA | TRBJ2-4 | NA | TRBV6-5 | TGTGCCAGCAGTTACTCGGGCCGATCCAAAAACATTCAGTACTTC | CASSYSGRSKNIQYF
many | TRBJ2-3 | TRBD1 | TRBV5-1 | TGCGCCAGCAGCTCAATCAGGGGGACAGATACGCAGTATTTT | CASSSIRGTDTQYF
many | TRBJ2-7 | NA | TRBV2 | TGTGCCAGCAGTATTCAGGGATTCGAGCAGTACTTC | CASSIQGFEQYF
many | TRBJ2-5 | TRBD2 | TRBV23-1 | TGCGCCAGCAGTCATCCTCGGCGGGAGGGTGAGACCCAGTACTTC | CASSHPRREGETQYF
many | TRBJ1-2 | NA | TRBV20-1 | TGCAGTGCTGTCGGCAGGCCCTATGGCTACACCTTC | CSAVGRPYGYTF
many | TRBJ2-3 | NA | TRBV6-1 | TGTGCCAGCAGTGAAGCTTCGGGCGCAGATACGCAGTATTTT | CASSEASGADTQYF
NA | TRBJ1-2 | NA | TRBV12-3/TRBV12-4 | TGTGCCAGCAGTTTAGGCGGGATGAATTATGGCTACACCTTC | CASSLGGMNYGYTF
NA | TRBJ1-1 | NA | TRBV27 | TGTGCCAGCAGTTTCCTGGGGAGCACTGAAGCTTTCTTT | CASSFLGSTEAFF
few | TRBJ1-5 | NA | TRBV7-6 | TGTGCCAGCAGCTTAGCCCCTGACGGTGGCAATCAGCCCCAGCATTTT | CASSLAPDGGNQPQHF
many | TRBJ1-3 | TRBD1 | TRBV3-1 | TGTGCCAGCAGCCTCAGGACAGGGAGCCCCTACGGAAACACCATATATTTT | CASSLRTGSPYGNTIYF
many | TRBJ2-5 | TRBD1 | TRBV20-1 | TGCAGTGCCGGGGACAGGGGATTGGTGGAGACCCAGTACTTC | CSAGDRGLVETQYF
many | TRBJ1-5 | NA | TRBV28 | TGTGCCAGCAGGACCGGGGGGGGCAATCAGCCCCAGCATTTT | CASRTGGGNQPQHF
few | TRBJ1-5 | NA | TRBV20-1 | TGCAGTGCTAGAGACCCGGGGAGCAATCAGCCCCAGCATTTT | CSARDPGSNQPQHF
few | TRBJ2-2 | NA | TRBV20-1 | TGCAGTGCTACCGGACAGCAAACCGGGGAGCTGTTTTTT | CSATGQQTGELFF
many | TRBJ2-2 | TRBD1 | TRBV29-1 | TGCAGCGGGGGACAGCTCCACACCGGGGAGCTGTTTTTT | CSGGQLHTGELFF
NA | TRBJ2-5 | NA | TRBV19 | TGTGCCAGTAGCCTGGACTACCTATTCCAAGAGACCCAGTACTTC | CASSLDYLFQETQYF